The 3 T cell receptor beta chains below were found in one sample sequenced in a study of T-cell memory formation after mild COVID-19. TCRdb re-called the 5' RACE reads through MiXCR, storing one row per CDR3 protein. The sample holds about 390,000 distinct CDR3 sequences, approximately 16% seen once. The sequencing input was PBMCs or a T cell subset sorted from them (not recorded which). Receptors originate from a man younger than 35 who had mild COVID-19 (a few samples of this study predate the infection). Cell type and time point are not known.

This clonotype was seen more than once but under ten times. The CDR3 nucleotides are TGTGCCAGCAGCTTAGTTATTGGAAAGCAGTTCTTC. This gives the protein CASSLVIGKQFF. The chain employs TRBV11-2 and TRBJ2-1; D is uncertain. The CDR3 loop spans 12 amino acids. Trimming removed 1 base at V and 11 bases at J, with 9 bases between. From germline, CDR1 is SGHAT and CDR2 FQNNGV.

This clonotype came up a few times. The J gene is TRBJ1-4, the V gene TRBV18; D is unresolved. Germline V gene data show CDR1 as KGHSH and CDR2 as LQKENI. This CDR3 is 12 amino acids long. The V gene lost 0 bases and the J gene lost 10 bases, with 6 bases spanning the gap. The CDR3 loop reads CASSPPGGKLFF. For the CDR3, the DNA is TGTGCCAGCTCACCACCGGGTGGAAAACTGTTTTTT.

This chain uses TRBV5-1 with TRBJ1-2, with TRBD1 identical over 12 bases. Germline-derived CDR1 and CDR2 are SGHRS and YFSETQ. This CDR3 is 16 amino acids long. V lost 3 bases, J lost 3 bases, and 6 bases stayed unmatched. The CDR3 region is CASSSRDRGPDYGYTF. CDR3 nucleotides: TGCGCCAGCAGCTCCCGGGACAGGGGGCCGGACTATGGCTACACCTTC.